Sequencing of this T cell receptor beta chain was carried out in a study of blood T cell repertoires in COVID-19 (dated by TCRdb to about 2020). About the full investigation: Samples from collaborators originated in the United States, Italy and Spain and spanned both the acute and convalescent phases of COVID-19. The prospective study material was composed of cDNA or gDNA derived from T cells, B-cell-depleted T cells, or PBMCs. Deeply sampled blood TCRbeta repertoires from subjects exposed to, actively infected with, or recovered from COVID-19 were included in the dataset. A freely available public database, intended as a resource for researchers studying the immune response to SARS-CoV-2, is where the repertoires were released. Samples came from the ongoing ImmuneRACE study (first 160 participants) plus 1,254 subjects from 6 global collaborators. The sample metadata nearly always contained a de-identified subject ID, COVID-19 status, age in years and sex. Where available, HLA class I and class II types were obtained from metadata supplied by the sample provider rather than from assay-based typing.

In the prospective study, participants were roughly 18 to 100 years old, resided in 25 or so geographic areas of the United States, and were enrolled through a virtual design. To assign participants to cohorts, the prospective study relied on clinical history that participants themselves reported in a screening survey and a study questionnaire. Each participant in the prospective study had whole blood, serum and a nasopharyngeal or oropharyngeal swab collected by mobile phlebotomists. Over a roughly two-month period, participants in the prospective study had the option of providing additional blood draws and questionnaires. Before DNA extraction, blood samples from the prospective study were shipped at room temperature or frozen. CDR1 and CDR2 were assigned from the germline V gene (reference sequence) as MNHEY and SMNVEV. Deletion took 5 bases off V and 5 bases off J, with a span of 10 bases between the germline ends. Including cysteine and phenylalanine, the CDR3 has 13 amino acids. The CDR3 DNA has 39 bases and is translated from base 1.

As regards this clone: Its cognate antigen has yet to be identified. No base quality values were provided; no much bigger clone lies one nucleotide off.

The immunoSEQ Assay, a bias-controlled multiplex PCR, was used to amplify TCRbeta CDR3 regions from genomic DNA. The original methods were these. Within the assay, amplification of reference gene primers was used to estimate how many nucleated cells each sample contained. To quantify the absolute abundance of each unique TCRbeta CDR3 rearrangement, sequence reads were collapsed and filtered. For each sample, productive Simpson clonality was calculated as the square root of Simpson's diversity index over productive rearrangements. The table comes from immuneACCESS by way of TCRdb, which keeps in-frame sequences with V and J called. Part of the clones is missing from these tables; in studies checked, under half for an unresolved V gene and the rest for unknown reasons. The V and J calls and clone size come from that table; D and trimming were worked out from the DNA. The sample data list about 250,000 clones, and about nine tenths of these were observed just once. Of the sample, roughly 6% falls within the top ten clones.

General conclusions and limits of the study: How much clinical and demographic metadata was included differed by source and by participant, and the metadata was provided uncurated.

The receptor's source is a woman aged 25 to 39 with acute COVID-19. The chain is assembled from TRBV27 and TRBJ1-5; a weak D assignment points to TRBD1 (6 bases agree). The source material was PBMCs or T cells enriched from blood (not recorded which). For the CDR3, the sequence is CASSMDSYQPQHF. Read as DNA, the sequence is TGTGCCAGCAGTATGGACAGCTATCAGCCCCAGCATTTT.